Described below is a single T cell receptor beta chain sequence and its context. The antigen is not known. The data were obtained in a study of OX40 agonist ivuxolimab in advanced cancers. The overall study: The dose-escalation cohort was about 80% male, with a mean age of 60 years, ranging roughly 20 to 90. People who had prior anti-PD-1, anti-PD-L1 or anti-CTLA-4 therapy could take part, and around 43% had some. General observations from the study: The study found that CD8+ T cells averaged more expanded clones than CD4+.

V trimming: 6 bases; J trimming: 9 bases; junction bases outside the gene matches: 11. The CDR3 contains 16 residues. The assay was immunoSEQ multiplex PCR, and TCRdb's table has in-frame clones only and misses some. The sample includes 95,000 to 150,000 clones, 85% to 90% of them seen just once. The receptor comes from an adult with an advanced solid tumor such as melanoma, head and neck, liver or kidney cancer. The V gene is TRBV23-1, the J gene TRBJ2-2; 12 bases match TRBD2. TRBV23-1 is marked as an open reading frame, function uncertain. The input for sequencing was CD4+ or CD8+ T cells sorted from blood, taken in a trial of the OX40 agonist ivuxolimab. In nucleotides, the CDR3 is TGCGCCAGCAGCGGTCTAGCGGGGGGGCACATGAGGGAGCTGTTTTTT. Translated: CASSGLAGGHMRELFF.